This record covers a single T cell receptor beta chain. This clonotype is considered large (0.1 to 1%). Its recognized antigen is unknown. No much larger clone is present one base from it, and per-base qualities are unavailable. These data are taken from a study of circulating CD8 cells and anti-PD-1 response in melanoma (dated by TCRdb to between 2020 and 2021). Regarding the complete study: Nivolumab was given to patients intravenously at 3 mg/kg every 2 weeks. Of the 13 patients in the melanoma cohort, seven received anti-PD-1 as first-line therapy and six had prior targeted therapy or immunotherapy. Patients with complete or partial responses were classified as responders, and patients with stable or progressive disease (RECIST v1.1) were classified as non-responders. The TCR repertoire analysis was performed on roughly eleven melanoma patients, comprising 7 non-responders and 4 responders. On on-treatment samples, PD-1 was detected using a biotinylated anti-human IgG4 antibody. Overall results and qualifications from the work: Because of limited material, replicates were generally not included when the experiments were performed. Tumor material was not accessible, so tumor reactivity was assessed by peptide assays on expanded sorted subsets instead. Repertoires were largely private between subsets, with under 8% of TRB clonotypes shared at M1; sharing was highest between DPOS and TIGIT. Only baseline and M1 samples, drawn from a small cohort with few responders, went into the published TCR repertoire comparisons. Diversity was greatest in the DNEG repertoire, PD-1 and DPOS had similar and higher clonality, and TIGIT repertoires had the lowest diversity. The cohort mixed treatment-naive and previously treated patients, which the authors noted could influence results.

Using a BD FACSAria II cell sorter, four subsets defined by PD-1 and/or TIGIT were sorted out of live CD3+CD8+TCRalphabeta+ cells. To characterize how relevant each subset is to anti-PD-1 therapy response, circulating CD8 T cells were sorted into four subsets based on PD-1 and TIGIT expression. From each sorted CD8 T-cell subset, both TCR alpha and TCR beta chains were sequenced. Peripheral blood was collected before the first anti-PD-1 injection, after two injections and after four injections. Ficoll gradient centrifugation was used to isolate PBMCs right away. Until use, PBMCs were cryopreserved in liquid nitrogen in RPMI containing roughly 20% FCS and roughly 9.7% DMSO. Thawed PBMCs were stained with a viability dye and antibodies against CD3, CD8alpha, TCRalphabeta, PD-1 and TIGIT. The RNeasy Kit was used to extract total RNA, and all samples came in with a RIN above 7. The reads were generated on a NextSeq 500. The QIAseq Immune Repertoire RNA Library Kit, Human TCR Panel, was used to prepare TCR libraries from approximately 16 ng of total RNA. The TCR libraries were sequenced on an Illumina NextSeq using a Mid Output V2 kit and asymmetric 261x41 paired-end reads. Every TCR library was diluted to roughly 3.6 nM, then pooled, denatured and loaded at roughly 0.97 pM. The published analysis was carried out like this. TCR FASTQ files were processed in the QIAGEN GeneGlobe Data Analysis Center, with downstream analysis in R 3.5.2. Clonality was calculated as one minus the Shannon entropy normalized by the log of the number of unique productive sequences. TRA or TRB clonotypes differing in abundance between baseline and M1 were identified within each subset by Fisher exact tests at 5% FDR. Differentially abundant clonotypes were grouped as emerging, expanding, contracting or non-expanding/contracting. Morisita's overlap index was used to measure how much repertoires overlapped between patients. The public reads were reanalyzed by TCRdb: fastp trimming at Q25, MiXCR alignment, in-frame beta chains only. Rows with one shared CDR3 protein collapse into an entry with the most common genes and DNA. These V and J calls rely on TCRdb rather than the paper's analysis. The table for this sample lists 650 to 1,000 distinct CDR3 sequences; just over 5% of them were counted only once. The leading ten clones occupy roughly 6.6% of the sample.

Relative to germline, V is missing 4 bases and J is missing 6 bases, with 5 bases of the junction outside any gene match. CDR1 and CDR2 are drawn from the germline V gene: SQVTM, ANQGSEA. CDR3 length: 13 amino acids, cysteine to phenylalanine. The DNA shown is the 39-base CDR3, in frame from base 1. Here the chain combines TRBV29-1 and TRBJ2-3; 9 central nucleotides agree with TRBD2. This TCR was sampled from a human donor with melanoma. The sequences come from CD8+ T cells from PBMCs, collected at baseline or after one month of anti-PD-1 therapy (not recorded which). The CDR3 reads as follows: CSVASGVVDTQYF. In nucleotide form, the sequence is TGCAGCGTTGCTAGCGGGGTAGTGGATACGCAGTATTTT.